This T cell receptor (beta chain) was identified in a study of shared clonotypes between healthy human individuals (dated by TCRdb to the early 2020s). Broadly, across the study: The cohort comprised a couple of women and a few men aged 18 to 49 years. For each donor, CD4 naive and CD4 memory were each run on three plates, CD8 naive on two plates, and CD8 memory on one plate. The study deeply sequenced blood TCR repertoires of about five healthy adults to estimate repertoire size and the extent of clonotype sharing between individuals. To increase sequencing depth and limit assay-specific biases, TCR repertoire library preparation and sequencing were carried out by different laboratories using diverse techniques. Between about 0.8 and 9.5 billion PBMCs per donor were obtained by leukapheresis.

Overall study results and their limits: Sampling was restricted to blood, and TCR repertoires in tissue are likely to differ from TCR repertoires in blood. Pairwise subsampling led to the expectation that sequencing depth would affect the degree of clonotype sharing among donors. Higher generation probabilities were observed for clonotypes shared by all four sorted-subset donors than for non-shared clonotypes. Larger estimated clonotype richness was generally found for naive subsets than for memory subsets. When a handful of donors were compared, the shared fraction of clonotypes was around 5% for naive CD4, 3.5% to 4% for naive CD8, roughly 2.5% for memory CD4, and 0.4% for memory CD8. Incomplete sequencing was indicated by rarefaction of sorted-subset datasets, despite the large sequencing depth. The small number of donors limited the genetic and exposure-history diversity represented.

This clone was detected once. What this receptor recognizes is not known. Nothing much larger sits one base from this clone, and base qualities are not available. CD8 naive samples consisted of CD45RO-negative cells that were positively selected for CCR7, yielding a CD45RA+CCR7+ population without TemRA cells. Donors were healthy HIV-negative adults with no recently reported acute infections or vaccinations. Every donor was a Caucasian adult residing in Nashville, Tennessee, USA. Blood was obtained by leukapheresis, after which PBMCs were separated by Ficoll-Histopaque density gradient centrifugation and cryopreserved in liquid nitrogen vapor phase. Analytical flow cytometry was used to check the purity and quantity of each magnetically sorted T cell population. Genomic DNA was isolated from each sorted fraction and quantified by UV absorbance on a Nanodrop 2000c. Using the deep immunoSEQ assay, TCR CDR3 regions were amplified from genomic DNA by multiplex PCR. Genomic DNA extracted from each cell subset was distributed evenly over all wells of several immunoSEQ 96-well plates, and each plate served as one replicate. For sorted subsets, each replicate PCR was loaded with 200 ng genomic DNA, equivalent to some 31,000 T cell genomes. The purified libraries were quantified using a Qubit 3.0 fluorometer, sized with a Bioanalyzer 2100, and then quantified again using the KAPA Library Quantification kit. A separate single-read 150-cycle Illumina NextSeq 550 flow cell was used to sequence each immunoSEQ 96-well plate. Per the source publication's procedure: Because the immunoSEQ output included only junctional sequences and no quality scores, the filtering could not be the same as the filtering used for full-length reads. To assign V/J genes and CDR3, sequences were annotated using PyIR, a Python wrapper for IgBLAST v1.9, with IMGT germline references. Any read was removed if the V/J assignment was weak (E-value above 1e-6), the CDR3 was missing, or the read contained stop codons, out-of-frame junctions, or ambiguous translated residues. V3J clonotypes were defined by identical inferred V gene, J gene, and CDR3 amino acid sequence. Percentage overlap between repertoires was computed as shared unique clonotypes divided by the size of the smaller repertoire. Richness of each repertoire was evaluated using RTK rarefaction, the Chao1 estimator, and Recon v2.1 estimates of unobserved clonotypes. Generation probabilities were computed with OLGA for all TCRbeta clonotypes obtained by the gDNA method from several donors. The table was pulled from immuneACCESS by TCRdb, which kept in-frame rearrangements only. Such tables lose some clones; where checked, under half of the loss comes from unresolved V genes, and the rest has no known cause. The V and J calls and clone size are taken from that table; D and trimming were inferred from the DNA. Across this sample there are around 580,000 clones, with 95% to 98% seen only once. The ten largest clones represent 0.25% to 0.35% of the sample.

Reading from cysteine to phenylalanine, the CDR3 counts 13 amino acids. The only DNA kept is the CDR3, 39 bases in frame from the first base. Trimming removed 2 bases from V and 4 bases from J, leaving 9 bases between the germline ends. The germline V gene specifies SGHAT as CDR1 and FQNNGV as CDR2. The receptor was isolated from a young man in good health. The sequenced sample consisted of naive CD8+ T cells sorted from blood. Reading the label with the study, this specimen's cell subset or site is: CD45RA+CCR7+. Recombination connected TRBV11-2 to TRBJ2-7, with the identity of the D gene unclear. The encoded CDR3 is CASSLWSGYEQYF. In nucleotides, the sequence is TGTGCCAGCAGCTTATGGTCTGGGTACGAGCAGTACTTC.